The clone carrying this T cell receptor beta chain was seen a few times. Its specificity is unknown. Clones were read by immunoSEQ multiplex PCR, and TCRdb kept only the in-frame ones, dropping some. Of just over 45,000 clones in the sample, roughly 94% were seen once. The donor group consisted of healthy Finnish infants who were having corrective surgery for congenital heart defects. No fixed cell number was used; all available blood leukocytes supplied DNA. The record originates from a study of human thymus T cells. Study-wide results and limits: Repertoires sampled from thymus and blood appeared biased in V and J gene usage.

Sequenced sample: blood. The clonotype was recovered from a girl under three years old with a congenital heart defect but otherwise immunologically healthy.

The CDR3 DNA is TGTGCCAGCAGCTTATCCGTCGTTAGCGGGTTCACAGATACGCAGTATTTT. It is translated as CASSLSVVSGFTDTQYF. The chain links TRBV7-2 to TRBJ2-3; 7 bases are a match to TRBD2. V lost 2 bases and J lost 2; bases outside the gene matches: 10. CDR1 is SGHTA, CDR2 FQGNSA, per germline. The CDR3 spans 17 residues.